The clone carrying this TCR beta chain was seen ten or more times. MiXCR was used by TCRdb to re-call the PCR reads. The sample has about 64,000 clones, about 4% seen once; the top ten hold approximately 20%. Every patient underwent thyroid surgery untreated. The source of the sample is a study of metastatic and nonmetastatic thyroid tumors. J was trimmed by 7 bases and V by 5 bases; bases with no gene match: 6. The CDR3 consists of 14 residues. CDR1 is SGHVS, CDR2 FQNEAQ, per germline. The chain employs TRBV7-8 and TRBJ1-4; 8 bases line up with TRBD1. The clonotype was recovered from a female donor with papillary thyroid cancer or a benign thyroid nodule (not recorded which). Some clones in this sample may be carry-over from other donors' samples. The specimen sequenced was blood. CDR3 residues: CASSLRDRTEKLFF. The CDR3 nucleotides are TGTGCCAGCAGCCTCCGGGACAGGACTGAAAAACTGTTTTTT.